The rows below give T cell receptor beta chains drawn from one sample of a study of blood T cells in healthy people across ages. TCRdb used MiXCR to reprocess the 5' RACE reads, holding one entry per CDR3 protein. Here the sample spans fewer than 2 million distinct CDR3 sequences, 39% being singletons. Sequencing was done on a sample of blood. These receptors all come from a human donor in good health. Both conserved end residues are part of each CDR3. Each record gives: J gene, D gene, V gene, clone size, CDR3 DNA, CDR3 protein. The D gene is left open where the match is weak. Size is stated for part of the rows, as once, few or many counts, or as a class when the clone is expanded.

>TRBJ2-3|.|TRBV3-1|.
TGTGCCAGCAGCCAAGATATTGTCAGGGCAGATACGCAGTATTTT
CASSQDIVRADTQYF
>TRBJ2-7|TRBD2|TRBV7-9|few
TGTGCCAGCAGCTACACTAGCGGGGGCGAGCAGTACTTC
CASSYTSGGEQYF
>TRBJ2-5|.|TRBV7-2|.
TGTGCCAGCAGCGTTACCGGGACACCAACAGGGAGAGAGACCCAGTACTTC
CASSVTGTPTGRETQYF
>TRBJ2-1|TRBD1|TRBV5-8|.
TGTGCCAGCAGCTTGTTCCGGGGACAGGGGAGGAATGAGCAGTTCTTC
CASSLFRGQGRNEQFF
>TRBJ2-7|.|TRBV5-5|.
TGTGCCAGCAGCTTGGATGTGGGATACTACGAGCAGTACTTC
CASSLDVGYYEQYF
>TRBJ2-1|TRBD2|TRBV2|.
TGTGCCAGCAGGGGAATGCTAGCGGGCTACAATGAGCAGTTCTTC
CASRGMLAGYNEQFF
>TRBJ1-4|.|TRBV20-1|.
TGCAGTGCTAGAGTTCTTGAAAAACTGTTTTTT
CSARVLEKLFF
>TRBJ2-7|TRBD1|TRBV18|.
TGTGCCAGCTCCCGAGATATGGGACAGAAGCTCGAGCAGTACTTC
CASSRDMGQKLEQYF
>TRBJ1-2|.|TRBV9|.
TGTGCCAGCAGAATATCGTCCTTGGAGGGGGACGGCTACACCTTC
CASRISSLEGDGYTF
>TRBJ1-1|.|TRBV27|.
TGTGCCAGCAGTTTAGGGGCAGGGACCCAATGGACTGAAGCTTTCTTT
CASSLGAGTQWTEAFF
>TRBJ2-3|.|TRBV20-1|.
TGCAGTGCTAGAGATTCGCGGGGGACAAATACGCAGTATTTT
CSARDSRGTNTQYF
>TRBJ2-3|TRBD2|TRBV4-3|few
TGCGCCAGCAGCCAAGAGCTAGCGGGGGGGCCGAACGAGTCTCCAGATACGCAGTATTTT
CASSQELAGGPNESPDTQYF
>TRBJ1-1|.|TRBV28|.
TGTGCCAGCAGTTTCATGTCAGCGAACACTGAAGCTTTCTTT
CASSFMSANTEAFF
>TRBJ1-4|.|TRBV6-5|few
TGTGCCAGCAGCCCCGCCATCGGGACAAACAATGAAAAACTGTTTTTT
CASSPAIGTNNEKLFF
>TRBJ2-3|TRBD1|TRBV7-9|few
TGTGCCAGCAGCCCCCGGACAGGCCCTAGCACAGATACGCAGTATTTT
CASSPRTGPSTDTQYF
>TRBJ1-1|.|TRBV5-1|.
TGCGCCAGCAGCTTGGCTCGGAGCAGGAACACTGAAGCTTTCTTT
CASSLARSRNTEAFF
>TRBJ1-5|.|TRBV10-3|few
TGTGCCATCAGCCCCCTGCCTGCGGTCAATCAGCCCCAGCATTTT
CAISPLPAVNQPQHF
>TRBJ1-2|.|TRBV6-2/TRBV6-3|.
TGTGCCAGCAGTTACAAGGCCGGCTACACCTTC
CASSYKAGYTF
>TRBJ2-7|.|TRBV7-2|few
TGTGCCAGCAGCTTAGACGGGACCATCCCCTACGAGCAGTACTTC
CASSLDGTIPYEQYF
>TRBJ2-7|.|TRBV6-5|once
TGTGCCAACACCCGATCCCTGACACTCTCCTACGAGCAGTACTTC
CANTRSLTLSYEQYF
>TRBJ2-3|.|TRBV29-1|.
TGCAGCGTTGAGGGGCGGCTCACAGATACGCAGTATTTT
CSVEGRLTDTQYF
>TRBJ2-3|.|TRBV7-3|few
TGTGCCAGCAGCACGGGCTCTAGCACAGATACGCAGTATTTT
CASSTGSSTDTQYF
>TRBJ1-2|.|TRBV29-1|few
TGCAGCGTTGAAGGAATGGACAGCTATGGCTACACCTTC
CSVEGMDSYGYTF
>TRBJ2-7|.|TRBV6-2/TRBV6-3|.
TGTGCCAGCACCCCTGCACCCTTCTACGAGCAGTACTTC
CASTPAPFYEQYF
>TRBJ2-5|TRBD2|TRBV7-9|.
TGTGCCAGCAGCTTTTTTGTGCGGGGGGCCCAGACCCAGTACTTC
CASSFFVRGAQTQYF
>TRBJ2-5|.|TRBV9|.
TGTGCCAGCAGCCGGGGAGCCAACAATCAAGAGACCCAGGACTTC
CASSRGANNQETQDF
>TRBJ1-1|.|TRBV29-1|.
TGCAGCGTTGAGTGGGACAACACTGAAGCTTTCTTT
CSVEWDNTEAFF
>TRBJ2-7|.|TRBV20-1|.
TGCAGTGCTAGAGATAAAGACGGGGCAAACGAGCAGTACTTC
CSARDKDGANEQYF
>TRBJ2-1|TRBD1|TRBV5-6|.
TGTGCCAGCAGTTCCGGGACAGGCTTCCACAATGAGCAGTTCTTC
CASSSGTGFHNEQFF
>TRBJ2-5|.|TRBV9|once
TGTGCCAGCAGCGCCCCTGTATCGGAGACCCAGTACTTC
CASSAPVSETQYF
>TRBJ2-7|TRBD2|TRBV11-1|few
TGTGCCAGCAGCCTTCTTAGCGGGGTATCCTACGAGCAGTACTTC
CASSLLSGVSYEQYF
>TRBJ1-1|.|TRBV5-1|.
TGCGCCAGCAGCTTGGGTGAGTGGAACACTGAAGCTTTCTTT
CASSLGEWNTEAFF
>TRBJ2-4|.|TRBV28|.
TGTGCCAGCAGTTTTAGGTTAGCGGTGACAGGGACTCTAGCCAAAAACATTCAGTACTTC
CASSFRLAVTGTLAKNIQYF
>TRBJ2-5|.|TRBV11-2|.
TGTGCCAGCAGCACCAACACCTTCCAAGAGACCCAGTACTTC
CASSTNTFQETQYF
>TRBJ1-4|.|TRBV7-2|.
TGTGCCAGCAGCTGGGGAGGGTCCCTTGAAAAACTGTTTTTT
CASSWGGSLEKLFF
>TRBJ2-5|TRBD2|TRBV7-2|.
TGTGCCTCCTCCGGGCGGGGGGGCCAGGCGACCCAGTACTTC
CASSGRGGQATQYF
>TRBJ2-1|.|TRBV7-9|.
TGTGCCAGCAGCTTAGTTAGGGGCGATGAGCAGTTCTTC
CASSLVRGDEQFF
>TRBJ2-5|.|TRBV2|.
TGTGCCAGCAGTTATGCAGAGAATTCTTCAAATGAGCAGTACTTC
CASSYAENSSNEQYF
>TRBJ1-1|TRBD1|TRBV3-1|.
TGTGCCAGCAGCCAAGAGGCGAGACAGGGCTCAGCTTTCTTT
CASSQEARQGSAFF
>TRBJ1-2|.|TRBV9|.
TGTGCCAGCAGCGCCGACATTAGAGACTATGGCTACACCTTC
CASSADIRDYGYTF
>TRBJ2-3|.|TRBV4-3|.
TGCGCCAGCAGCCAAGGGCGAGGGGGGAAGGATACGCAGTATTTT
CASSQGRGGKDTQYF
>TRBJ2-5|.|TRBV7-2|.
TGTGCCAGCAGCTTAGATTCACAGCAAGAGACCCAGTACTTC
CASSLDSQQETQYF
>TRBJ2-4|TRBD1|TRBV4-3|many
TGCGCCAGCAGCCACTCCGGGACAGGAAACATTCAGTACTTC
CASSHSGTGNIQYF
>TRBJ2-1|.|TRBV29-1|.
TGCAGCTCTAGGTGGGGTTACGAGCAGTTCTTC
CSSRWGYEQFF
>TRBJ2-1|.|TRBV3-1|.
TGTGCCAGCAGCCAAGGGCTCGGCGGATTAGCGGTGTTATACAATGAGCAGTTCTTC
CASSQGLGGLAVLYNEQFF
>TRBJ1-5|.|TRBV20-1|few
TGCAGTGCTAGAGCCCCTGGAAATTGGGAATATAGCAATCAGCCCCAGCATTTT
CSARAPGNWEYSNQPQHF
>TRBJ1-1|.|TRBV7-9|.
TGTGCCAGCAGCTTAGATTTAGACAGCCTTAACACTGAAGCTTTCTTT
CASSLDLDSLNTEAFF
>TRBJ2-1|.|TRBV20-1|.
TGCAGTGCTAGAGCCCTCCTCATCGCATCCTACAATGAGCAGTTCTTC
CSARALLIASYNEQFF
>TRBJ1-1|TRBD1|TRBV6-2/TRBV6-3|.
TGTGCCAGCAGTCATTGGACAGGGGGGAACACTGAAGCTTTCTTT
CASSHWTGGNTEAFF
>TRBJ1-2|TRBD1|TRBV6-6|.
TGTGCCAGCAGCTCGGACAGGGATTCTGGCTACACCTTC
CASSSDRDSGYTF
>TRBJ2-3|TRBD2|TRBV12-3/TRBV12-4|.
TGTGCCAGCAGTTTTAAGCGGGGAGGGCCTCCCGATACGCAGTATTTT
CASSFKRGGPPDTQYF
>TRBJ2-2|TRBD2|TRBV12-3/TRBV12-4|.
TGTGCCAGCAGTTTCCCCGCGGGGGGGTTCGGCACCGGGGAGCTGTTTTTT
CASSFPAGGFGTGELFF
>TRBJ2-3|TRBD1|TRBV5-6|few
TGTGCCAGCAGCTTGTTCAGACAGGGCAGGACAGATACGCAGTATTTT
CASSLFRQGRTDTQYF
>TRBJ2-3|.|TRBV7-2|few
TGTGCCAGCAGCCCCCGGCGGGGCCTCACAGATACGCAGTATTTT
CASSPRRGLTDTQYF
>TRBJ2-7|TRBD1|TRBV6-5|few
TGTGCCAGCAGTTACTACCGGACAGGGGGCTACGAGCAGTACTTC
CASSYYRTGGYEQYF
>TRBJ2-3|.|TRBV7-3|.
TGTGCCAGCAGCTTCCAACCGATCACAGATACGCAGTATTTT
CASSFQPITDTQYF
>TRBJ1-3|TRBD1|TRBV6-6|.
TGTGCCAGCAGTAAAAGCTACGGGACAGGAGGAAACACCATATATTTT
CASSKSYGTGGNTIYF
>TRBJ1-1|.|TRBV29-1|.
TGCAGTGTGTCCCGGGACATTGTGGACACTGAAGCTTTCTTT
CSVSRDIVDTEAFF
>TRBJ2-5|.|TRBV7-6|.
TGTGCCAGCAGCAATGGACCGAGTGTGTACTTC
CASSNGPSVYF